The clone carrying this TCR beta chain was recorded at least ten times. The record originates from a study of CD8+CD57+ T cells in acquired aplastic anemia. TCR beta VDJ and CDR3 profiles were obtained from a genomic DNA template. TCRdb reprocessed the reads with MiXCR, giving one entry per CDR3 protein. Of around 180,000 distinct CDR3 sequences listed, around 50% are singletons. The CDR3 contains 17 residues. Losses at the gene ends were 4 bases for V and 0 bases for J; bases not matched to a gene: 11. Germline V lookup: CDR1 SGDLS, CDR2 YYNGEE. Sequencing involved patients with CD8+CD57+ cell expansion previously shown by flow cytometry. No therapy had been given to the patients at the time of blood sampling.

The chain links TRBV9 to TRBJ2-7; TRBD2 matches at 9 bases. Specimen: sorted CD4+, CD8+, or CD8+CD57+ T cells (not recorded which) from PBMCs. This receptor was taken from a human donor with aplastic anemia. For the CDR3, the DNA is TGTGCCAGCAGCCCTCGCAGCGGGGGGCCAAACTCCTACGAGCAGTACTTC. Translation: CASSPRSGGPNSYEQYF.